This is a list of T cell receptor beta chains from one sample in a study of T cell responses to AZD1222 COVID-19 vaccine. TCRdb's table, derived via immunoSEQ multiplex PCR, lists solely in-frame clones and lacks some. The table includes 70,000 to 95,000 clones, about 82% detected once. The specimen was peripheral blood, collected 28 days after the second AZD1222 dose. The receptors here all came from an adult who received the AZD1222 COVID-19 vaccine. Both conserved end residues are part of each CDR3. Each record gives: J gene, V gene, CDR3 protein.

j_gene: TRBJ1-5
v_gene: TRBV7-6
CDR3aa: CASSRAGNQPQHF

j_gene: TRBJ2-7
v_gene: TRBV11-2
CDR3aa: CASSLPYGLAASYEQYF

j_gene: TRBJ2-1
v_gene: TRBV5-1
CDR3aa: CASSGAGGNEQFF

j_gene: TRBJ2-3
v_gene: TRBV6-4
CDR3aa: CASSESGSWADTQYF

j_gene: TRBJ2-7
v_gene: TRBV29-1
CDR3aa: CSLGRGVAGVREQYF

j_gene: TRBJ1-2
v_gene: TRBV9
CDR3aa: CASSERTGGAGGYTF

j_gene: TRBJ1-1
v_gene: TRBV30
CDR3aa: CAWNHQIWAFF

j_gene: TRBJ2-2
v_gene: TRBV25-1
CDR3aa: CASTGPRDTGELFF

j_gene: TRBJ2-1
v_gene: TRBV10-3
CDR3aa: CAISEARGFGTYNEQFF

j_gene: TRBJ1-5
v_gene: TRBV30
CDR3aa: CAWSVGGRNQPQHF

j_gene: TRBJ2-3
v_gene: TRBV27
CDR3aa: CASMGGFGTDTQYF

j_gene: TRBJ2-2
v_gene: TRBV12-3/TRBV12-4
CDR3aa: CASSVTGPGELFF

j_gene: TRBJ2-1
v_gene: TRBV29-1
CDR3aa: CSVMLAGAPSSYNEQFF

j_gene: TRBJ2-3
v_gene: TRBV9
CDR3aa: CASSIMGQSTDTQYF

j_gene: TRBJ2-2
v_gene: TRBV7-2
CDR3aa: CASSSTGTGGTGELFF

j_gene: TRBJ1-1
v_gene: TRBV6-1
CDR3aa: CASSGGPVPFMNTEAFF

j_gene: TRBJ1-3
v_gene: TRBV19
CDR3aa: CASLGGGLGDTIYF

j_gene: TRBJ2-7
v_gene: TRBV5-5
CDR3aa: CARPTAYEQYF

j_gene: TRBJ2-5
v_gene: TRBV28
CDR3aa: CASSLSNGGGQETQYF

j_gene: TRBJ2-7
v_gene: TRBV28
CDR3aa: CASSFPGVSSYEQYF

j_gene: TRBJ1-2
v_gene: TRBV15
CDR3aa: CATSRGGAGWAWF

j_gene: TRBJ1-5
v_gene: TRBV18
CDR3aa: CASSPGGQGNQPQHF

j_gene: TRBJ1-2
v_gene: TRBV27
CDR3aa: CASLRTGTYGYTF

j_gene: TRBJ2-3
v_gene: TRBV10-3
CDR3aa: CAISFVAGDTQYF

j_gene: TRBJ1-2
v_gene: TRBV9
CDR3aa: CASSAGQGRGYGYTF

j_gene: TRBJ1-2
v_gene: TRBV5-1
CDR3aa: CASSLVGEGYGYTF

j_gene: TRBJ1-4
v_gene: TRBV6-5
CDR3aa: CASKEQAGEKLFF

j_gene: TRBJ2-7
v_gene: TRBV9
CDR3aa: CASSVARNSYEQYF

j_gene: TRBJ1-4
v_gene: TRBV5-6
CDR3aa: CASSGQADEKLFF

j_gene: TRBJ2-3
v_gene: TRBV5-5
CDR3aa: CASSRGLPPDTQYF

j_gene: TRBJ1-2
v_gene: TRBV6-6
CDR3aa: CASSPKEYYGYTF

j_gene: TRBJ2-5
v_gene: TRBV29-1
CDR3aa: CSVGPNQETQYF

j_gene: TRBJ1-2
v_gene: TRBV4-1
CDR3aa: CASSQDGTGVNYGYTF

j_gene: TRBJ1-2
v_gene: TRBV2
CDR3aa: CASRETGTNYGYTF

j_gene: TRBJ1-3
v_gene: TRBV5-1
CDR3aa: CASSRTESDSGNTIYF

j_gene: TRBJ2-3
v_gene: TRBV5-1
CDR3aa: CASSGPGTGNVGDTQYF

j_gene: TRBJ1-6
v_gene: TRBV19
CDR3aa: CASSLGAFLDNSPLHF

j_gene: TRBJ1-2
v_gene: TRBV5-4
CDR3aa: CASSWDRGDYGYTF

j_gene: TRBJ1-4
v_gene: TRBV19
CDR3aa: CASTGFATNEKLFF

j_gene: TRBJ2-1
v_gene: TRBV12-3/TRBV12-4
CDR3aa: CASSLGANEQFF

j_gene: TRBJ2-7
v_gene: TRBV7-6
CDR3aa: CASSPGGRRLYEQYF

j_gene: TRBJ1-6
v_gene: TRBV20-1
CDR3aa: CSARPGRALHF

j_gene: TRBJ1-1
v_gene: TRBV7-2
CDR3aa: CASRIGGANTEAFF

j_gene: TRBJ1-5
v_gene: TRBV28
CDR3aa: CASSANPHMTGVPNQPQHF

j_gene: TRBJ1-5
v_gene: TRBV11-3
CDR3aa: CASSPRTDHYSNQPQHF

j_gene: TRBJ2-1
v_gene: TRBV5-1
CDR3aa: CASSLGAGPSYNEQFF

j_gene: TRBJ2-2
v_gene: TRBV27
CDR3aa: CASSLRPGLGAYTGELFF

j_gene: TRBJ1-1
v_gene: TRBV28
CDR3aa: CASSPLTGFPIMNTEAFF

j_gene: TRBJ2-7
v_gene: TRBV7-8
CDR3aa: CASSPGLAGEEDF

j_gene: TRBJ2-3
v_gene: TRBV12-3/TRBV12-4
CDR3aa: CATKPGYDDTQYF

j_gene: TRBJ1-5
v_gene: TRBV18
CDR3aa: CASSPPGGTGVNQPQHF

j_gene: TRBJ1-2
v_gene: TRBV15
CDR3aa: CATSRGGTESNYGYTF